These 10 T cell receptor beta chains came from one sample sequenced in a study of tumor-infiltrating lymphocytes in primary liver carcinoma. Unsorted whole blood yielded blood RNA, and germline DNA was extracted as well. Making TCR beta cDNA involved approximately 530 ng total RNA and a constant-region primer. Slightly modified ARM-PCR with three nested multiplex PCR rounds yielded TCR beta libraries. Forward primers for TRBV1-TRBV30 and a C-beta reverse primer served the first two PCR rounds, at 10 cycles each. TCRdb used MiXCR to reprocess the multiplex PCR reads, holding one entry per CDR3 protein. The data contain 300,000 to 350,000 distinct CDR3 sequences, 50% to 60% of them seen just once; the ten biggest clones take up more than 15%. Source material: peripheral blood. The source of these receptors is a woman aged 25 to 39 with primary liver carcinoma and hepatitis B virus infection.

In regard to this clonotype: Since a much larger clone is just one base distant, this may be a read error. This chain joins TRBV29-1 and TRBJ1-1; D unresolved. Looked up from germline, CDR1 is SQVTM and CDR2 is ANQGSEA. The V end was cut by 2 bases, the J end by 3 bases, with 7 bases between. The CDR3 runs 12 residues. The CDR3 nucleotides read TGCAGCGTTGAATACATGTACACTGAAGCTTTCTTT. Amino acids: CSVEYMYTEAFF.

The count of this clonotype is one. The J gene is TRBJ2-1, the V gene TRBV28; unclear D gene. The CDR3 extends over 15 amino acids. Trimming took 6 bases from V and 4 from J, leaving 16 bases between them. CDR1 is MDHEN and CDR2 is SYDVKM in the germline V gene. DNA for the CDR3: TGTGCCAGCAGACCGCCCCGACGGCGGTACAATGAGCAGTTCTTC. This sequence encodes CASRPPRRRYNEQFF.

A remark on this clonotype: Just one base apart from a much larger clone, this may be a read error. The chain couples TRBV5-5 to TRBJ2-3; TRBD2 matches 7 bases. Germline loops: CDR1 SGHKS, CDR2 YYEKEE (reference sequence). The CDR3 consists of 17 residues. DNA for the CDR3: TGTGTCAGCAGCTTCGTCTGGTCTAGCGGTAGCACAGATACGCAGTATTTT. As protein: CVSSFVWSSGSTDTQYF.

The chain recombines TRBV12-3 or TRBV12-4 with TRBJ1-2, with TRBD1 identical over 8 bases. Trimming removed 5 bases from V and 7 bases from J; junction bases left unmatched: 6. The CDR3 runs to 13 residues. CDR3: CASSHAQGGGYTF. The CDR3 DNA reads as TGTGCCAGCAGTCATGCACAGGGGGGTGGCTACACCTTC.

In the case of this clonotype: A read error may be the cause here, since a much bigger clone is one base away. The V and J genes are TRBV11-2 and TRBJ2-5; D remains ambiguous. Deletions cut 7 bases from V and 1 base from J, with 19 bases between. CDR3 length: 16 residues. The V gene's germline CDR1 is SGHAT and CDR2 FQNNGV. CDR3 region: CASTYTGGRLQETQYF. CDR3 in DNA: TGTGCCAGCACCTATACTGGCGGCAGACTCCAAGAGACCCAGTACTTC.

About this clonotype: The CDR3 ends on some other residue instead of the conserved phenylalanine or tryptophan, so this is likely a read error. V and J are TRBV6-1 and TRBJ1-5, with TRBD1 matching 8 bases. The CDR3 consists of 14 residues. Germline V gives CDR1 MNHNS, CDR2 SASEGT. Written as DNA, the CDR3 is TGTGCCAGCAGAGCAGGGGGCCTCAATCAGCCACAGCATTCT. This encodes CASRAGGLNQPQHS.

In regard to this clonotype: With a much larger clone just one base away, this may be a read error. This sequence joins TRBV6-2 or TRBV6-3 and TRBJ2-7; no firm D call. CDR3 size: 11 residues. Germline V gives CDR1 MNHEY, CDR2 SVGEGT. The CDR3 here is CVSSTPYEQYF. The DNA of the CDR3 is TGTGTCAGCAGTACTCCCTACGAGCAGTACTTC.

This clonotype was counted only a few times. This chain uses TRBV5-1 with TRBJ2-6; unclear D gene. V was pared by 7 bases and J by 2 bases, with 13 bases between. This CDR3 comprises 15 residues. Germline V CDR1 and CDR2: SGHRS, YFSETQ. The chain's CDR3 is CASSPPSAGANVLTF. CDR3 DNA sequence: TGCGCCAGCTCCCCCCCTTCGGCTGGGGCCAACGTCCTGACTTTC. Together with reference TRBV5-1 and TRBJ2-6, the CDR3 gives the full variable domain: KAGVTQTPRYLIKTRGQQVTLSCSPISGHRSVSWYQQTPGQGLQFLFEYFSETQRNKGNFPGRFSGRQFSNSRSEMNVSTLELGDSALYLCASSPPSAGANVLTFGAGSRLTVL.

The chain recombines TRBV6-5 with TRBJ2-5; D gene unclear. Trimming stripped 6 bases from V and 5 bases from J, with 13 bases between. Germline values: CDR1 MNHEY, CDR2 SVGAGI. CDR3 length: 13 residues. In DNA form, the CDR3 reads TGTGCCAGCAGCCCCCCCCAGGTGGAGACCCAGTACTTC. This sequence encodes CASSPPQVETQYF.

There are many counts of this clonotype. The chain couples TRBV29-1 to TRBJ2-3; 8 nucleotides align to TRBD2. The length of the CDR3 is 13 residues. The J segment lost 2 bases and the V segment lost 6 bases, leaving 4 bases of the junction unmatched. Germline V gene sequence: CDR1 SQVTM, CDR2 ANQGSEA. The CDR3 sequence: CSVELAATDTQYF. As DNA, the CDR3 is TGCAGCGTGGAACTAGCGGCCACAGATACGCAGTATTTT.